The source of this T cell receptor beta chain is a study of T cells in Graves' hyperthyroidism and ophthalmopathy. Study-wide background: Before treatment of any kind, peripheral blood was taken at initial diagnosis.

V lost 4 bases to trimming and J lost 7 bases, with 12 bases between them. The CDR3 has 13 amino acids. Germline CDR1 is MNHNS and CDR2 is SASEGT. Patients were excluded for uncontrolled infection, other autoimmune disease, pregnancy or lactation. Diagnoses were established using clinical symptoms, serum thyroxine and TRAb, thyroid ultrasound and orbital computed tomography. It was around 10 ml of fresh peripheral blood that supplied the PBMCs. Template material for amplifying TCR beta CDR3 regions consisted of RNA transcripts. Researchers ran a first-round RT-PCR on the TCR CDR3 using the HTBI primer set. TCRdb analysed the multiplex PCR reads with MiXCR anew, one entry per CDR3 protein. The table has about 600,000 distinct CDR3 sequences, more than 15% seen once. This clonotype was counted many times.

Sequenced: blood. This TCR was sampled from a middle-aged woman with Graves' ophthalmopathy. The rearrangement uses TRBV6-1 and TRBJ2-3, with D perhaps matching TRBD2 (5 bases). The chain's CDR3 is CASSVTEGNTQYF. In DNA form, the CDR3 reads TGTGCCAGCAGTGTGACCGAGGGAAATACGCAGTATTTT.